The 12 T cell receptor beta chains reported below all come from one sample, sequenced in a study of blood T cell repertoires in COVID-19. Generated by immunoSEQ multiplex PCR, the TCRdb table keeps only in-frame clones and is missing some. The repertoire holds about 200,000 clones, with 70% to 90% as singletons. Sample: peripheral blood. These receptors came from a human donor with active or convalescent COVID-19. The donor label of this sample is uncertain.

In this sample, this clone turned up a few times. The chain couples TRBV20-1 to TRBJ2-1, with TRBD2 as a possible D gene (7 bases). Deletions cut 3 bases from V and 5 bases from J, with 29 bases between. Germline values: CDR1 DFQATT, CDR2 SNEGSKA (reference sequence). The CDR3 spans 19 residues. CDR3 DNA: TGCAGTGCTAGTCCCCTTGCGGGGGCCTTAGGGCACAGGGACAATGAGCAGTTCTTC. Encoded protein: CSASPLAGALGHRDNEQFF.

The chain has TRBV7-3 and TRBJ2-2; the D is unclear. CDR3 length: 16 amino acids. Germline assignment: CDR1 SGHTA and CDR2 FQGTGA. Trimming removed 5 bases from V and 0 bases from J, with 13 bases in between. The CDR3 loop reads CASSPSSRPNTGELFF. The DNA of the CDR3 is TGTGCCAGCAGCCCATCGTCTAGACCGAACACCGGGGAGCTGTTTTTT. The full variable domain, in which reference TRBV7-3 and TRBJ2-2 provide the parts outside the CDR3, is GAGVSQTPSNKVTEKGKYVELRCDPISGHTALYWYRQSLGQGPEFLIYFQGTGAADDSGLPNDRFFAVRPEGSVSTLKIQRTERGDSAVYLCASSPSSRPNTGELFFGEGSRLTVL.

The chain has TRBV28 and TRBJ1-6; 8 bases are shared with TRBD1. V shed 6 bases and J 14 bases; nucleotides not matched to a gene: 6. CDR1 is MDHEN, CDR2 SYDVKM, per germline. CDR3 length equals 12 residues. CDR3 amino acids: CASSPGQAALHF. CDR3 DNA sequence: TGTGCCAGCAGCCCGGGACAGGCGGCCCTCCACTTT.

The V call is TRBV27, the J call TRBJ2-7, with 10 bases identical to TRBD1. The CDR3 consists of 15 residues. Trimming removed 1 base from V and 6 bases from J; junction bases left unmatched: 6. The germline gives CDR1 MNHEY, CDR2 SMNVEV (reference sequence). The DNA of the CDR3 is TGTGCCAGCAGTTTATTGGGACAGGGGAGGGGCGAGCAGTACTTC. Protein product: CASSLLGQGRGEQYF.

The chain carries TRBV13 and TRBJ1-2, with TRBD1 as a possible D gene (5 bases). Trimming removed 5 bases from V and 8 bases from J, with 15 bases in between. This CDR3 region has 13 residues. CDR1 is PRHDT, CDR2 FYEKMQ, per germline (reference sequence). The CDR3 loop is CASSPGRGGGYTF. The CDR3 nucleotides are TGTGCCAGCAGCCCGGGGAGGGGTGGAGGCTACACCTTC.

The rearrangement joins TRBV24-1 to TRBJ2-1, with D possibly being TRBD2 (6 bases). Between the trimmed V and J ends, which lost 9 bases and 6 bases, there was a span of 20 bases. The CDR3 runs 15 residues. Germline assignment: CDR1 KGHDR and CDR2 SFDVKD. The CDR3 here is CATSGGPENLNEQFF. The CDR3 DNA sequence: TGTGCCACCTCTGGAGGGCCGGAGAATCTCAATGAGCAGTTCTTC.

The rearrangement uses TRBV5-4 and TRBJ1-2; 10 bases align to TRBD1. The trim removed 8 bases at V and 5 bases at J, leaving 12 bases unmatched. The CDR3 extends over 15 amino acids. Germline assignment: CDR1 SGHNT and CDR2 YYREEE (reference sequence). The CDR3 protein is CASCRTGGIGYGYTF. Here the CDR3 DNA reads TGTGCCAGTTGTAGGACAGGGGGAATCGGGTATGGCTACACCTTC. The whole variable domain, filled in from reference TRBV5-4 and TRBJ1-2, reads ETGVTQSPTHLIKTRGQQVTLRCSSQSGHNTVSWYQQALGQGPQFIFQYYREEENGRGNFPPRFSGLQFPNYSSELNVNALELDDSALYLCASCRTGGIGYGYTFGSGTRLTVV.

The chain couples TRBV7-9 to TRBJ2-4, with 9 bases matching TRBD2. With V trimmed by 5 bases and J by 3 bases, 8 bases remained unmatched. There are 16 residues in the CDR3. Germline-derived CDR1 and CDR2 are SEHNR and FQNEAQ (reference sequence). CDR3 protein: CASSLSLAGLKNIQYF. The CDR3, as DNA: TGTGCCAGCAGCCTAAGTCTAGCGGGACTCAAAAACATTCAGTACTTC.

The J gene is TRBJ2-7, the V gene TRBV27, with D possibly TRBD1 on 6 matching bases. Deletions cut 5 bases from V and 0 bases from J, with 14 bases between. The CDR3 length is 15 residues. The germline CDR1 and CDR2 sequences are MNHEY and SMNVEV (reference sequence). The CDR3 region is CASSTYRASSYEQYF. Written as DNA, the CDR3 is TGTGCCAGCAGTACCTACAGGGCTAGCTCCTACGAGCAGTACTTC.

CDR3 sequence (DNA): TGTGCCAGCAGCCCCCAATATCGGGGTAACGAGCAGTACTTC. This gives the protein CASSPQYRGNEQYF. This sequence joins TRBV7-9 and TRBJ2-7, with D perhaps TRBD2 (5 bases). Germline CDR1 reads SEHNR; CDR2 reads FQNEAQ (reference sequence). V gave up 5 bases and J gave up 5 bases, with 16 bases separating them. CDR3 length: 14 amino acids.

J is TRBJ2-6 and V is TRBV18; TRBD2 is a possible D gene (5 bases). Trimming stripped 1 base from V and 1 base from J, with 11 bases between. The CDR3 runs to 17 residues. Germline assignment: CDR1 KGHSH and CDR2 LQKENI. The CDR3 DNA reads TGTGCCAGCTCACCACTTGGACTGGAGTCTGGGGCCAACGTCCTGACTTTC. Translation: CASSPLGLESGANVLTF.

The V gene is TRBV18, the J gene TRBJ1-2; D uncertain. The CDR3 is made up of 15 amino acids. Between the trimmed V and J ends, which lost 3 bases and 3 bases, there was a span of 14 bases. Germline V lookup: CDR1 KGHSH, CDR2 LQKENI. The CDR3 DNA reads as TGTGCCAGCTCACCCTCAAGCGGGGTGGACTATGGCTACACCTTC. Residues: CASSPSSGVDYGYTF.